This entry lists 24 T cell receptor beta chains sequenced from one sample in a study of blood T cell repertoires in COVID-19. Here immunoSEQ multiplex PCR was the method, and the copy in TCRdb shows in-frame clones only, minus some. The sample lists about 200,000 clones; around 85% were seen once. Material for sequencing was peripheral blood. The origin of the receptors is a man between 60 and 75 years old with COVID-19, enrolled during active disease.

The V gene is TRBV4-1, the J gene TRBJ2-7; D perhaps matches TRBD2 (6 bases). CDR1 and CDR2 (germline): MGHRA, YSYEKL. The V and J ends lost 4 bases and 3 bases respectively, with 13 bases between them. There are 14 residues in the CDR3. The CDR3 region is CASSPRGVSYEQYF. The DNA of the CDR3 is TGCGCCAGCAGCCCCCGCGGGGTTAGCTACGAGCAGTACTTC.

The gene calls are TRBV5-4 and TRBJ2-3, with 8 bases lining up with TRBD2. The CDR3 has 17 residues. V was clipped by 3 bases and J by 5 bases; unmatched bases: 14. In germline, CDR1 is SGHNT, CDR2 YYREEE (reference sequence). The CDR3 region is CASSSRAGGRREDTQYF. The CDR3 region has the DNA TGTGCCAGCAGCTCTCGAGCGGGCGGGAGGAGAGAAGATACGCAGTATTTT.

This chain joins TRBV28 and TRBJ1-6, with D uncertain. Trimming left V 4 bases short and J 7 bases short, with 17 bases between. Germline lookup yields CDR1 MDHEN and CDR2 SYDVKM. This CDR3 region has 16 residues. Written as DNA, the CDR3 is TGTGCCAGCAGTTCCTACAGCCTAACAGTAAATTCACCCCTCCACTTT. Its translation is CASSSYSLTVNSPLHF.

The chain recombines TRBV5-6 with TRBJ2-7; TRBD1 agrees at 9 bases. This CDR3 has 16 residues. CDR1 is SGHDT and CDR2 is YYEEEE in the germline V gene. V shed 4 bases and J 1 base; nucleotides not matched to a gene: 9. The CDR3 region is CASSLDRGTGSYEQYF. The CDR3 nucleotides read TGTGCCAGCAGCCTGGACCGAGGGACAGGGTCCTACGAGCAGTACTTC.

The CDR3 loop reads CASSLAASTDTQYF. The CDR3, as DNA: TGTGCCAGCAGTCTAGCGGCTAGCACAGATACGCAGTATTTT. This rearrangement joins TRBV7-3 to TRBJ2-3; 7 bases line up with TRBD2. Germline V CDR1 and CDR2: SGHTA, FQGTGA. The CDR3 spans 14 residues. V lost 6 bases, J lost 0 bases, and 3 bases stayed unmatched.

The chain links TRBV7-3 to TRBJ2-3; TRBD2 aligns across 8 bases. The CDR3 length is 13 residues. Germline values: CDR1 SGHTA, CDR2 FQGTGA. V was clipped by 5 bases and J by 6 bases; unmatched bases: 4. The CDR3 sequence is CASSSGSSDTQYF. CDR3 coding DNA: TGTGCCAGCAGCAGCGGGAGCAGCGATACGCAGTATTTT.

The chain is built from TRBV3-1 (or the pseudogene TRBV3-2) and TRBJ2-2; 8 bases are shared with TRBD2. The ends lost 3 bases at V and 3 bases at J; junction bases unmatched: 3. The CDR3 contains 15 residues. Germline assignment: CDR1 LGHDT and CDR2 YNNKEL (reference sequence). The CDR3 DNA is TGTGCCAGCAGCCAGCTAGCGGGTCACACCGGGGAGCTGTTTTTT. As protein: CASSQLAGHTGELFF.

As regards this clone: Other DNA sequences in the sample encode the same CDR3. This rearrangement joins TRBV7-2 to TRBJ2-7; 8 positions agree with TRBD1. This CDR3 region has 15 residues. J gave up 2 bases and V 1 base, and 4 bases lay outside the gene matches. From germline, CDR1 is SGHTA and CDR2 FQGNSA. The CDR3 DNA reads TGTGCCAGCAGCTTAGGACGGACAGGGCCCTACGAGCAGTACTTC. It yields the protein CASSLGRTGPYEQYF. Together with reference TRBV7-2 and TRBJ2-7, the CDR3 gives the full variable domain: GAGVSQSPSNKVTEKGKDVELRCDPISGHTALYWYRQSLGQGLEFLIYFQGNSAPDKSGLPSDRFSAERTGGSVSTLTIQRTQQEDSAVYLCASSLGRTGPYEQYFGPGTRLTVT.

V is TRBV28 and J is TRBJ1-3; TRBD1 agrees at 7 bases. Unmatched junction bases numbered 9, after V lost 7 bases and J lost 3 bases. Germline-derived CDR1 and CDR2 are MDHEN and SYDVKM. The CDR3 sequence is 15 residues long. The CDR3 DNA reads as TGTGCCAGCACCACACAGGGGACGGATGGAAACACCATATATTTT. It codes for CASTTQGTDGNTIYF.

This rearrangement joins TRBV30 to TRBJ1-5, with 7 bases fitting TRBD1. Germline lookup yields CDR1 GTSNPN and CDR2 SVGIG (reference sequence). The V segment lost 1 base and the J segment 4 bases; nucleotides outside the gene matches: 22. This CDR3 is 20 amino acids long. CDR3 region: CAWSAGLRGRRSNPNQPQHF. The CDR3 DNA follows: TGTGCCTGGAGTGCAGGCCTAAGGGGGCGCCGCTCCAACCCAAATCAGCCCCAGCATTTT.

The chain links TRBV6-5 to TRBJ1-2; D unresolved. The germline gives CDR1 MNHEY, CDR2 SVGAGI. Between the trimmed V and J ends, which lost 5 bases and 8 bases, there was a span of 9 bases. The CDR3 is made up of 11 amino acids. The CDR3: CASSPGRGYTF. CDR3 DNA sequence: TGTGCCAGCAGTCCCGGGAGGGGCTACACCTTC.

V is TRBV2 and J is TRBJ1-1; D remains ambiguous. The V gene lost 8 bases and the J gene lost 1 base, with 11 bases spanning the gap. The germline V gene has CDR1 SNHLY and CDR2 FYNNEI. This CDR3 is 13 amino acids long. The CDR3 DNA reads as TGTGCCAGCGCAACTACACCGAACACTGAAGCTTTCTTT. Its translation: CASATTPNTEAFF.

The V and J genes are TRBV19 and TRBJ2-2; TRBD2 agrees at 8 bases. Per the germline V gene, CDR1 is LNHDA and CDR2 is SQIVND (reference sequence). Trimming at V came to 1 base and at J to 9 bases, leaving 7 bases not matched to a gene. This CDR3 region has 15 residues. The CDR3 DNA reads as TGTGCCAGTAGTATAGTTAGCGGGAACTCCCGGGAGCTGTTTTTT. The encoded protein is CASSIVSGNSRELFF.

The count of this clone is one. This chain uses TRBV21-1 with TRBJ2-7; the table gives TRBD2 as D, unverified against the DNA. TRBV21-1 is tagged as a pseudogene. The length of the CDR3 is 11 residues. CDR3 sequence (DNA): TGTGCCAGCAGCAAACGGAGTTCTCAGTACTTC. This gives the protein CASSKRSSQYF.

The genes are TRBV25-1 and TRBJ1-2, with no clear D. The CDR3 extends over 13 amino acids. Germline CDR1 reads MGHDK; CDR2 reads SYGVNS. V was clipped by 6 bases and J by 2 bases, with 10 bases between them. CDR3 sequence reads: CASRRAGNYGYTF. CDR3 nucleotides: TGTGCCAGCAGGCGGGCGGGAAACTATGGCTACACCTTC.

The chain combines TRBV6-4 with TRBJ1-5; TRBD1 is a possible D gene (6 bases). The CDR3 spans 13 residues. The germline gives CDR1 MRHNA, CDR2 SNTAGT. V was cut by 4 bases and J by 6 bases, with 10 bases left in between. The CDR3 region has the DNA TGTGCCAGCAGTGCGGGACACACTCAGCCCCAGCATTTT. The encoded protein is CASSAGHTQPQHF.

This clone was seen only once. The chain carries TRBV29-1 and TRBJ1-5; D not resolved. CDR3 size: 12 residues. Germline values: CDR1 SQVTM, CDR2 ANQGSEA. Trimming shortened V by 4 bases and J by 4 bases, and 8 bases separated the two germline ends. The CDR3 here is CSVGGQNQPQHF. As DNA, the CDR3 is TGCAGCGTTGGAGGTCAGAATCAGCCCCAGCATTTT.

The V call is TRBV10-3, the J call TRBJ1-3; TRBD1 might be the D (5 bases). Germline loops: CDR1 ENHRY, CDR2 SYGVKD. The CDR3 is 16 residues long. The V end was cut by 0 bases, the J end by 0 bases, with 9 bases between. DNA of the CDR3: TGTGCCATCAGTGAGTCGTTAAGGGGCTCTGGAAACACCATATATTTT. It yields the protein CAISESLRGSGNTIYF.

On this clone itself: Other DNA sequences in this specimen translate into the identical CDR3. J is TRBJ1-3 and V is TRBV7-2; TRBD1 matches 8 bases. Germline V CDR1 and CDR2: SGHTA, FQGNSA. V lost 1 base and J lost 3; bases outside the gene matches: 2. The CDR3 covers 15 residues. The CDR3 reads CASSLVGTGGNTIYF. For the CDR3, the DNA is TGTGCCAGCAGCTTAGTTGGGACAGGTGGAAACACCATATATTTT.

This chain connects TRBV4-1 to TRBJ2-7; 12 bases are shared with TRBD1. The V segment lost 0 bases and the J segment 5 bases; nucleotides outside the gene matches: 8. The CDR3 is made up of 17 amino acids. Per germline, CDR1 MGHRA and CDR2 YSYEKL. DNA of the CDR3: TGCGCCAGCAGCCAAGATTCGGCGGGACAGGGGGCAGACGAGCAGTACTTC. Its translation: CASSQDSAGQGADEQYF.

The rearrangement links TRBV5-4 to TRBJ2-3; tentatively, D is TRBD1 (6 bases). The germline V gene encodes CDR1 SGHNT and CDR2 YYREEE (reference sequence). The CDR3 consists of 14 residues. Trimming shortened V by 4 bases and J by 2 bases, and 11 bases separated the two germline ends. CDR3 in amino acids: CASSTGTNTDTQYF. CDR3 DNA: TGTGCCAGCAGCACCGGGACAAACACAGATACGCAGTATTTT.

The chain recombines TRBV2 with TRBJ1-5; the match to TRBD1 covers 9 bases. The CDR3 runs 14 residues. The V gene's germline CDR1 is SNHLY and CDR2 FYNNEI. The junction had 3 bases not matched to a gene; V was cut back by 7 bases and J by 2 bases. As DNA, the CDR3 is TGTGCCAGCATGACAGGGGGAGGCAATCAGCCCCAGCATTTT. Translating it yields CASMTGGGNQPQHF. The variable domain in full, with the rest retrieved from reference TRBV2 and TRBJ1-5, is EPEVTQTPSHQVTQMGQEVILRCVPISNHLYFYWYRQILGQKVEFLVSFYNNEISEKSEIFDDQFSVERPDGSNFTLKIRSTKLEDSAMYFCASMTGGGNQPQHFGDGTRLSIL.

The rearrangement uses TRBV27 and TRBJ2-5, with D unresolved. CDR3 length: 13 amino acids. V was trimmed by 1 base and J by 9 bases, leaving 12 bases between them. Germline lookup yields CDR1 MNHEY and CDR2 SMNVEV (reference sequence). The DNA for the CDR3 is TGTGCCAGCAGTTTATGCTCCCGTTGCGCCCAGTACTTC. As protein: CASSLCSRCAQYF.

The chain recombines TRBV6-2 or TRBV6-3 with TRBJ2-2; weak D call: TRBD2 (6 bases). V was pared by 2 bases and J by 5 bases, with 18 bases between. The length of the CDR3 is 17 residues. The germline V gene has CDR1 MNHEY and CDR2 SVGEGT. The CDR3 sequence is CASSYPRQGGRTGELFF. As DNA, the CDR3 is TGTGCCAGCAGTTACCCCCGTCAGGGAGGTAGGACCGGGGAGCTGTTTTTT.